A selection of T cell receptor beta chains follows, all from one sample in a study of blood T cell repertoires in COVID-19. TCRdb's table, derived via immunoSEQ multiplex PCR, lists solely in-frame clones and lacks some. The repertoire holds 23,000 or so clones, with around 89% as singletons. Material: peripheral blood. Every receptor here comes from a man in his 70s with acute or convalescent COVID-19. Each CDR3 is given with its conserved first and last residue. Fields, in order: CDR3 DNA, CDR3 protein, D gene, clone size, V gene, J gene. A D gene is named only where the DNA matches it firmly. Some rows mark clone size as missing; the rest say once, few, many or name a class of expanded clone.

TGTGCCAGCAGCGGGATTGGACAGGGTGTAAACGTGGGAAACATTCAGTACTTC,CASSGIGQGVNVGNIQYF,TRBD1,-,TRBV2,TRBJ2-4
TGTGCCAGTAGTGCCGGGACTAGCGGGAGTCCCTACGAGCAGTACTTC,CASSAGTSGSPYEQYF,TRBD2,-,TRBV19,TRBJ2-7
TGCAGCGTTGAATTGGGCAGGGGCTCTTCGACCTTC,CSVELGRGSSTF,-,-,TRBV29-1,TRBJ1-2
TGCGCCAGCACCCCGGGGAGGGGAACTTTCTTT,CASTPGRGTFF,-,once,TRBV10-2,TRBJ1-1
TGTGCCAGCAGTCCCCGGGGAGCGGGGCGCTACGAGCAGTACTTC,CASSPRGAGRYEQYF,TRBD2,-,TRBV28,TRBJ2-7
TGCGCCAGCAGCCAGACAGTCCTATCCTACGAGCAGTACTTC,CASSQTVLSYEQYF,-,-,TRBV5-1,TRBJ2-7
TGTGCCAGCAGCCCCCGGGACAGCAAGTACAATGAGCAGTTCTTC,CASSPRDSKYNEQFF,TRBD1,-,TRBV3-1/TRBV3-2,TRBJ2-1
TGTGCCAGCAGTTTTCCCTTTACAGGGGCCGGGAGTCAGCCCCAGCATTTT,CASSFPFTGAGSQPQHF,TRBD1,-,TRBV28,TRBJ1-5
TGTGCCAGCAGCTTAGCGACCACTAGCGGGGTTACTCAGTACTTC,CASSLATTSGVTQYF,TRBD2,-,TRBV7-9,TRBJ2-4
TGTGCCAGCAGACCGGCAGGGGGCTTCTCTAGCACAGATACGCAGTATTTT,CASRPAGGFSSTDTQYF,TRBD1,-,TRBV3-1/TRBV3-2,TRBJ2-3
TGTGCCAGCAGCCCAGGGACAGGCGAACGGCCCCTCCACTTT,CASSPGTGERPLHF,TRBD1,-,TRBV5-6,TRBJ1-6
TGTGCCAGCATGGCAGGGGGCGCAGATACGCAGTATTTT,CASMAGGADTQYF,TRBD1,-,TRBV6-5,TRBJ2-3
TGTGCCAGCATCGATGGACAGAAGAAGACTCTTTTCAATTATAGCAATCAGCCCCAGCATTTT,CASIDGQKKTLFNYSNQPQHF,-,-,TRBV7-6,TRBJ1-5
TGTGCCAGCAGCTTGGCCGGGACAGGGGGCGGCAATCAGCCCCAGCATTTT,CASSLAGTGGGNQPQHF,TRBD1,-,TRBV5-8,TRBJ1-5
TGTGCCAGCAGTTACTCCCTCAGACAGGATGATGAAGCTTTCTTT,CASSYSLRQDDEAFF,-,once,TRBV6-6,TRBJ1-1
TGTGCCAGCAGCTTGTCCAGATTTTCTAACTATGGCTACACCTTC,CASSLSRFSNYGYTF,-,-,TRBV5-6,TRBJ1-2
TGTGCCAGCTCACCATATAGCAGGGCCAACACTGAAGCTTTCTTT,CASSPYSRANTEAFF,-,-,TRBV18,TRBJ1-1
TGTGCCAGCAGCCAACGAATGACAGGGAGCTATGGCTACACCTTC,CASSQRMTGSYGYTF,TRBD1,-,TRBV14,TRBJ1-2
TGCGCCAGCAGCCCCGGACAGCCGGGAATGGACCTCCACTTT,CASSPGQPGMDLHF,-,-,TRBV5-1,TRBJ1-6
TGTGCCAGCAGTTTCCGTACAGGACTAGCGGGAGGGCGGTATTACAATGAGCAGTTCTTC,CASSFRTGLAGGRYYNEQFF,TRBD2,-,TRBV28,TRBJ2-1
TGTGCCAGCAGTTACTCGTCAGGGGAGCAGTTCACCGGGGAGCTGTTTTTT,CASSYSSGEQFTGELFF,-,-,TRBV6-2/TRBV6-3,TRBJ2-2
TGTGCCAGCACCCGAGGGTTGGGCTATGGCTACACCTTC,CASTRGLGYGYTF,-,-,TRBV6-5,TRBJ1-2
TGTGCCAGCAGTCACCCTAGCGGGAGTTCATCAGATACGCAGTATTTT,CASSHPSGSSSDTQYF,TRBD2,-,TRBV6-6,TRBJ2-3
TGTGCCAGCAGCCCAAGCGGGAGGGCCGGCGAGCAGTACTTC,CASSPSGRAGEQYF,TRBD2,-,TRBV7-3,TRBJ2-7
TGTGCCAGCACCAATACGGGGGAGCGCGATGAGCAGTTCTTC,CASTNTGERDEQFF,-,-,TRBV28,TRBJ2-1
TGTGCCAGCAGCTCCCTGACTAGCGAGTCGGGGACCCAGTACTTC,CASSSLTSESGTQYF,TRBD2,-,TRBV7-9,TRBJ2-5
TGCGCCAGCACCGAGCGGGGCACTGAAGCTTTCTTT,CASTERGTEAFF,-,-,TRBV10-2,TRBJ1-1
TGCGCCAGCCGAACTTACAGGGGCGAAGCGCTCGAGCAGTACTTC,CASRTYRGEALEQYF,TRBD1,-,TRBV5-1,TRBJ2-7
TGCGCCAGCAGCCAAGGAAATACAGGGGGAGCTTTAAACTATGGCTACACCTTC,CASSQGNTGGALNYGYTF,TRBD1,-,TRBV4-1,TRBJ1-2
TGTGCCAGCGGCGGTAGTCCTAGCACAGATACGCAGTATTTT,CASGGSPSTDTQYF,-,-,TRBV6-5,TRBJ2-3
TGTGCCAGCAGCTTAGGAGGCGGGACAGGGACCGGAAACACCATATATTTT,CASSLGGGTGTGNTIYF,TRBD1,-,TRBV7-2,TRBJ1-3
TGTGCCAGCAGTTTGGGGGGGCCTGAAGCTTTCTTT,CASSLGGPEAFF,-,-,TRBV28,TRBJ1-1
TGTGCCAGCAGCTTAGTGGGGGGAAATAACTATGGCTACACCTTC,CASSLVGGNNYGYTF,-,-,TRBV7-2,TRBJ1-2
TGCGCCAGCAGTCCGGCGAGGGGGACGGGCTTGCTCTTC,CASSPARGTGLLF,-,-,TRBV23-1,TRBJ2-1
TGCGCCAGCAGCCAAGAGTCTCGCGGGGGGCACACAGATACGCAGTATTTT,CASSQESRGGHTDTQYF,TRBD2,-,TRBV4-1,TRBJ2-3
TGTGCCAGCAGCTTAACAGGGGGCAGGGAGACCCAGTACTTC,CASSLTGGRETQYF,TRBD1,-,TRBV7-7,TRBJ2-5
TGTGCCACCAGCAGAGATCGCGGGTCTCGACTCGTGAATCAGCCCCAGCATTTT,CATSRDRGSRLVNQPQHF,-,-,TRBV15,TRBJ1-5
TGTGCCAGCAGCGGGGGACAGGCGAATGAAAAACTGTTTTTT,CASSGGQANEKLFF,TRBD1,-,TRBV5-4,TRBJ1-4
TGTGCCAGCAGTTTTCGGGGGAGGGACACCGGGGAGCTGTTTTTT,CASSFRGRDTGELFF,TRBD2,-,TRBV27,TRBJ2-2
TGTGCCAGTACGATTCCTGGACAGGGAAACTATGGCTACACCTTC,CASTIPGQGNYGYTF,TRBD1,-,TRBV19,TRBJ1-2
TGTGCCAGCTCCCCCGAGGGGGCTAACTATGGCTACACCTTC,CASSPEGANYGYTF,-,few,TRBV9,TRBJ1-2
TGTGCCAGCAGCTTATTGGTCGGAGGGCAGGGAGGGGGTGCCGGGGAGCTGTTTTTT,CASSLLVGGQGGGAGELFF,-,-,TRBV7-8,TRBJ2-2
TGTGCCAGCAGTTTGGGGACAGGGGACCCCGCCATCTATGGCTACACCTTC,CASSLGTGDPAIYGYTF,TRBD1,-,TRBV28,TRBJ1-2
TGTGCCAGCAGAACCTCCCGGACTAGTTACAATGAGCAGTTCTTC,CASRTSRTSYNEQFF,TRBD2,-,TRBV28,TRBJ2-1
TGTGCCGGGCTAATTACAGGGAGCCTTGTGACGCGCTCTGGAAACACCATATATTTT,CAGLITGSLVTRSGNTIYF,-,-,TRBV27,TRBJ1-3
TGTGCCAGCAGCCTTAGCCGTGGAGATACGCAGTATTTT,CASSLSRGDTQYF,-,-,TRBV7-2,TRBJ2-3
TGTGCCAGCTCACCATTCGCGGGACCGCACTATGGCTACACCTTC,CASSPFAGPHYGYTF,-,-,TRBV18,TRBJ1-2